These 29 T cell receptor beta chains came from one sample sequenced in a study of blood T cell repertoires in COVID-19 (dated by TCRdb to 2018 to 2021). The library was built by means of the immunoSEQ multiplex PCR assay. Not all clones reach the TCRdb copy of this immuneACCESS table, which keeps in-frame sequences only. Checked studies attribute under half of the gap to unresolved V genes and leave the rest unexplained. Present in this sample are fewer than 250,000 clones, more than 85% of which were seen just once. Together, the top ten hold about 3% of the sample. What was sequenced was peripheral blood. These receptors all come from a man in his fifties or sixties with acute or convalescent COVID-19.

There are a few counts of this clone. Other nucleotide sequences in the sample specify the same CDR3. The chain combines TRBV9 with TRBJ2-6; D perhaps matches TRBD1 (6 bases). The germline CDR1 and CDR2 sequences are SGDLS and YYNGEE. V was cut by 2 bases and J by 1 base, with 7 bases left in between. The CDR3 length is 15 residues. CDR3 amino acids: CASSVTGSGANVLTF. The CDR3, as DNA: TGTGCCAGCAGCGTGACAGGATCTGGGGCCAACGTCCTGACTTTC.

The V gene is TRBV7-9, the J gene TRBJ2-7; D is perhaps TRBD2 (6 bases). V was shortened by 3 bases and J by 6 bases, with 12 bases between the two germline ends. CDR3 length: 13 amino acids. Germline CDR1 and CDR2: SEHNR and FQNEAQ (reference sequence). CDR3 sequence reads: CASSFRQGGEQYF. DNA for the CDR3: TGTGCCAGCAGCTTCCGTCAGGGAGGCGAGCAGTACTTC.

This clone showed up just once. The chain has TRBV28 and TRBJ1-1; D gene uncertain. CDR1 MDHEN and CDR2 SYDVKM come from the germline V gene. Trimming took 8 bases from V and 1 from J, leaving 23 bases between them. The CDR3 runs 17 residues. The CDR3 nucleotides read TGTGCCAGCTATTGGTCTACCCCACCTCTATCGAACACTGAAGCTTTCTTT. Translation gives CASYWSTPPLSNTEAFF.

CDR3: CASSLMAGDTGELFF. The CDR3 DNA follows: TGCGCCAGCAGCTTAATGGCAGGGGACACCGGGGAGCTGTTTTTT. This chain uses TRBV5-1 with TRBJ2-2; possible D gene TRBD1, 6 bases. The V gene's germline CDR1 is SGHRS and CDR2 YFSETQ. The CDR3 is 15 residues long. Trimming stripped 2 bases from V and 3 bases from J, with 11 bases between.

V usage is TRBV5-1 and J usage is TRBJ2-6; TRBD2 matches at 13 bases. Per germline, CDR1 SGHRS and CDR2 YFSETQ. V lost 1 base and J lost 0; bases outside the gene matches: 4. The CDR3 runs to 19 residues. The DNA for the CDR3 is TGCGCCAGCAGCTTGACTAGCGGGGGGGCTAGCTCTGGGGCCAACGTCCTGACTTTC. Protein product: CASSLTSGGASSGANVLTF.

V usage is TRBV9 and J usage is TRBJ1-1; tentatively, D is TRBD1 (6 bases). The CDR3 is 15 amino acids. With 4 bases removed from V and 5 bases from J, the gap between germline ends came to 18 bases. From germline, CDR1 is SGDLS and CDR2 YYNGEE. CDR3 in DNA: TGTGCCAGCAGCTCCAGGGGAGGGGTCGGAACTGAAGCTTTCTTT. Protein: CASSSRGGVGTEAFF. Variable domain in full (rest from reference TRBV9 and TRBJ1-1): DSGVTQTPKHLITATGQRVTLRCSPRSGDLSVYWYQQSLDQGLQFLIQYYNGEERAKGNILERFSAQQFPDLHSELNLSSLELGDSALYFCASSSRGGVGTEAFFGQGTRLTVV.

V and J are TRBV6-5 and TRBJ1-2; 9 bases line up with TRBD1. Unmatched junction bases numbered 5, after V lost 3 bases and J lost 6 bases. Germline CDR1 is MNHEY and CDR2 is SVGAGI. The CDR3 spans 14 residues. CDR3 nucleotide sequence: TGTGCCAGCAGTTATTGGGGACAGGGCGATGGCTACACCTTC. The encoded protein is CASSYWGQGDGYTF.

The table lists this clone with a few counts. This chain links TRBV6-5 with TRBJ1-1; 7 nucleotides agree with TRBD1. V was clipped by 6 bases and J by 4 bases; unmatched bases: 5. Germline V gene sequence: CDR1 MNHEY, CDR2 SVGAGI. This CDR3 spans 13 amino acids. The CDR3 DNA reads TGTGCCAGCAGGGCTACAGGGGCCACTGAAGCTTTCTTT. It is translated as CASRATGATEAFF.

J is TRBJ1-4 and V is TRBV4-2; no clear D gene. The CDR3 length is 14 residues. Germline V gene data show CDR1 as LGHNA and CDR2 as YNFKEQ. Trimming cost V 4 bases and J 0 bases, with 6 bases left between them. The CDR3 DNA reads as TGTGCCAGCAGCCTCCTAGCAACTAATGAAAAACTGTTTTTT. It translates to CASSLLATNEKLFF.

This clone appeared a few times. The rearrangement joins TRBV11-1 to TRBJ2-2; D gene ambiguous. CDR1 is SGHAT, CDR2 FQDESV, per germline (reference sequence). The CDR3 contains 15 residues. V lost 2 bases and J 0 bases, leaving 7 bases between the germline ends. This CDR3 is CASSLKQPNTGELFF. In nucleotides, the CDR3 is TGTGCCAGCAGCTTAAAACAGCCGAACACCGGGGAGCTGTTTTTT.

Points on this clone: Its ends do not fully match the called genes, so a read error is possible. Distinct nucleotide sequences in the sample also encode this CDR3. The chain employs TRBV7-2 and TRBJ2-5; 11 bases map to TRBD2. The germline gives CDR1 SGHTA, CDR2 FQGNSA. CDR3 length: 14 amino acids. The DNA of the CDR3 is TGTGCCAGCAGCCTAGCGGGGGGAGGAGAGACCCAGTACTTC. Translation gives CASSLAGGGETQYF. Complete variable domain (other parts from reference TRBV7-2 and TRBJ2-5): GAGVSQSPSNKVTEKGKDVELRCDPISGHTALYWYRQSLGQGLEFLIYFQGNSAPDKSGLPSDRFSAERTGGSVSTLTIQRTQQEDSAVYLCASSLAGGGETQYFGPGTRLLVL.

The genes are TRBV28 and TRBJ1-1; D is ambiguous. There are 15 residues in the CDR3. The germline gives CDR1 MDHEN, CDR2 SYDVKM. Trimming removed 7 bases from V and 3 bases from J, with 18 bases in between. The CDR3 DNA is TGTGCCAGCACCGAACACGGACCGGGGTACACTGAAGCTTTCTTT. Translated, it gives CASTEHGPGYTEAFF.

The CDR3, as DNA: TGTGCCAGCAGCTCCCGGCAGGGGTCCCAGAATGAGCAGTTCTTC. Its translation: CASSSRQGSQNEQFF. J is TRBJ2-1 and V is TRBV7-6; perhaps TRBD1 as D (6 bases). The V gene lost 4 bases and the J gene lost 7 bases, with 17 bases spanning the gap. The CDR3 extends over 15 amino acids. Germline V gives CDR1 SGHVS, CDR2 FNYEAQ.

V is TRBV5-6 and J is TRBJ2-7, with 8 bases identical to TRBD1. The CDR3 covers 14 residues. With 0 bases clipped from V and 4 bases from J, the junction kept 3 bases outside the gene matches. The germline V gene encodes CDR1 SGHDT and CDR2 YYEEEE. In nucleotides, the CDR3 is TGTGCCAGCAGCTTGGGACAGGGGATTTACGAGCAGTACTTC. This sequence encodes CASSLGQGIYEQYF.

V is TRBV7-2 and J is TRBJ2-1, with TRBD1 matching over 11 bases. The CDR3 is 17 residues long. Germline CDR1 SGHTA, CDR2 FQGNSA. The ends lost 2 bases at V and 4 bases at J; junction bases unmatched: 7. The CDR3 nucleotides read TGTGCCAGCAGCTTAATCACCGGGACAGGGGGTTACAATGAGCAGTTCTTC. The encoded protein is CASSLITGTGGYNEQFF.

The gene calls are TRBV7-6 and TRBJ2-7, with 9 bases matching TRBD1. The V gene end was trimmed by 5 bases and the J gene end by 4 bases; junction bases not matched to a gene: 9. Germline V gene data show CDR1 as SGHVS and CDR2 as FNYEAQ. There are 15 residues in the CDR3. CDR3 protein: CASSPGTGQRYEQYF. The CDR3 nucleotides read TGTGCCAGCAGCCCTGGGACAGGGCAAAGGTACGAGCAGTACTTC.

This chain uses TRBV3-1 (or the pseudogene TRBV3-2) with TRBJ1-5; TRBD1 matches 9 bases. CDR1 is LGHDT, CDR2 YNNKEL, per germline (reference sequence). Trimming at V came to 1 base and at J to 4 bases, leaving 8 bases not matched to a gene. CDR3 length: 17 residues. The CDR3 loop is CASSQVLQGALNQPQHF. For the CDR3, the DNA is TGTGCCAGCAGCCAAGTCTTACAGGGGGCGCTTAATCAGCCCCAGCATTTT.

This clone came up once. The V and J genes are TRBV4-3 and TRBJ2-1, with TRBD1 matching 9 bases. Looked up from germline, CDR1 is LGHNA and CDR2 is YSLEER. The CDR3 is 15 residues long. V trimming: 3 bases; J trimming: 7 bases; junction bases outside the gene matches: 7. The DNA of the CDR3 is TGCGCCAGCAGCCACAGGGACAGGGTGAGGAATGAGCAGTTCTTC. Its translation: CASSHRDRVRNEQFF.

The chain uses TRBV7-2 and TRBJ2-5, with TRBD2 identical over 10 bases. Unmatched junction bases numbered 4, after V lost 1 base and J lost 5 bases. CDR1 is SGHTA and CDR2 is FQGNSA in the germline V gene. This CDR3 contains 15 residues. CDR3 DNA sequence: TGTGCCAGCAGCTTAGGGCTAGCGGGGGTGGAGACCCAGTACTTC. Translated: CASSLGLAGVETQYF.

CDR3 DNA sequence: TGTGCCAGCAGTTTTAGCCTCTCTGGAAACACCATATATTTT. Translated: CASSFSLSGNTIYF. This chain links TRBV27 with TRBJ1-3; D gene unclear. Trimming cost V 3 bases and J 0 bases, with 6 bases left between them. There are 14 residues in the CDR3. Per the germline V gene, CDR1 is MNHEY and CDR2 is SMNVEV (reference sequence).

The count of this clone is one. The chain uses TRBV10-3 and TRBJ2-7; 8 nucleotides match TRBD2. This CDR3 is built from 14 residues. Germline V lookup: CDR1 ENHRY, CDR2 SYGVKD. The V segment lost 7 bases and the J segment 7 bases; nucleotides outside the gene matches: 12. CDR3 protein: CAITPGSGVGEQYF. Here the CDR3 DNA reads TGTGCCATCACCCCCGGTAGCGGGGTAGGAGAGCAGTACTTC.

This clone was counted once. The chain joins TRBV5-1 to TRBJ1-1, with 10 bases that match TRBD1. CDR3 size: 14 residues. The germline V gene has CDR1 SGHRS and CDR2 YFSETQ. Losses at the gene ends were 4 bases for V and 5 bases for J; bases not matched to a gene: 5. In DNA form, the CDR3 reads TGCGCCAGCAGCCCCGGGGGACAGGGGACTGAAGCTTTCTTT. As protein: CASSPGGQGTEAFF.

This sequence joins TRBV5-4 and TRBJ1-2; D gene uncertain. CDR1 and CDR2 from the germline V gene are SGHNT and YYREEE (reference sequence). V lost 6 bases to trimming and J lost 0 bases, with 12 bases between them. The CDR3 length is 14 residues. The CDR3 coding sequence is TGTGCCAGCACCCGGCCCGGAGCTAACTATGGCTACACCTTC. Amino acids: CASTRPGANYGYTF.

The V gene is TRBV9, the J gene TRBJ1-5; D gene unclear. Trimming removed 0 bases at V and 4 bases at J, with 11 bases between. Per germline, CDR1 SGDLS and CDR2 YYNGEE. The CDR3 runs 15 residues. In DNA, the CDR3 is TGTGCCAGCAGCGTAGGGCCGGGGAGGAATCAGCCCCAGCATTTT. Protein product: CASSVGPGRNQPQHF.

The chain links TRBV6-5 to TRBJ1-1; D unclear. The V gene's germline CDR1 is MNHEY and CDR2 SVGAGI. V lost 6 bases, J lost 1 base, and 9 bases lay in between. The CDR3 runs to 13 residues. CDR3 DNA sequence: TGTGCCAGCAGGAAGACATCGAACACTGAAGCTTTCTTT. It is translated as CASRKTSNTEAFF.

The V and J genes are TRBV21-1 and TRBJ2-7; the table's D call, TRBD2, has no DNA check behind it. TRBV21-1 is an annotated pseudogene. There are 15 residues in the CDR3. The CDR3 loop is CASSNWRGGGYEQYF. CDR3 coding DNA: TGTGCCAGCAGCAACTGGCGGGGCGGCGGGTACGAGCAGTACTTC.

The chain is built from TRBV15 and TRBJ2-7; D unclear. CDR1 LNHNV and CDR2 YYDKDF come from the germline V gene (reference sequence). The CDR3 covers 14 residues. V lost 0 bases to trimming and J lost 6 bases, with 12 bases between them. The CDR3 DNA reads TGTGCCACCAGCAGAGATCGCGGATGGAGCGAGCAGTACTTC. Residues: CATSRDRGWSEQYF. The full variable domain, its missing parts supplied by reference TRBV15 and TRBJ2-7, is DAMVIQNPRYQVTQFGKPVTLSCSQTLNHNVMYWYQQKSSQAPKLLFHYYDKDFNNEADTPDNFQSRRPNTSFCFLDIRSPGLGDTAMYLCATSRDRGWSEQYFGPGTRLTVT.

The gene calls are TRBV28 and TRBJ2-5, with TRBD1 matching 8 bases. The V segment lost 7 bases and the J segment 5 bases; nucleotides outside the gene matches: 15. The CDR3 sequence is 16 residues long. Germline assignment: CDR1 MDHEN and CDR2 SYDVKM. CDR3 sequence: CASKPQGAVFKETQYF. CDR3 DNA sequence: TGTGCCAGCAAACCCCAGGGGGCCGTTTTCAAGGAGACCCAGTACTTC.

The chain recombines TRBV4-2 with TRBJ2-2, with D possibly being TRBD1 (6 bases). This CDR3 comprises 16 residues. Germline V gene lookup returns CDR1 LGHNA and CDR2 YNFKEQ. Trimming left V 1 base short and J 2 bases short, with 11 bases between. Here the CDR3 reads CASSQVKQGNTGELFF. DNA for the CDR3: TGTGCCAGCAGCCAAGTTAAACAGGGAAACACCGGGGAGCTGTTTTTT.